Following are 5 T cell receptor beta chains from one sample sequenced in a study of neurological immune-mediated disorders. TCRdb reprocessed the 5' RACE reads via MiXCR and lists one record per CDR3 protein. This table has fewer than 35,000 distinct CDR3 sequences, approximately 4.2% appearing once. What was sequenced was PBMCs. The source is a man aged 18 to 30 in good health.

This clonotype was counted ten times or more. This chain uses TRBV18 with TRBJ2-1; D not certain. Trimming pared 5 bases from V and 0 bases from J, leaving 11 bases between. Per the germline V gene, CDR1 is KGHSH and CDR2 is LQKENI. CDR3 size: 15 residues. The CDR3 DNA reads as TGTGCCAGCTCAACTGACCATAGCTCCTACAATGAGCAGTTCTTC. As protein: CASSTDHSSYNEQFF.

Of note for this clonotype: This may be a read error, as it is one base from a much larger clone. This chain uses TRBV20-1 with TRBJ2-4, with TRBD1 identical over 9 bases. The CDR3 runs 13 residues. Germline-derived CDR1 and CDR2 are DFQATT and SNEGSKA (reference sequence). The CDR3, as DNA: TGCAATGCTAGTTTGGGACAGGGTCACATTCAGTACTTC. As protein: CNASLGQGHIQYF.

This clonotype was detected ten times or more. The J gene is TRBJ1-6, the V gene TRBV12-3 or TRBV12-4; 7 bases map to TRBD1. The CDR3 covers 16 residues. V was clipped by 5 bases and J by 6 bases; unmatched bases: 10. CDR3 coding DNA: TGTGCCAGCAGTCCCCGACAGGGAATGGGTAATTCACCCCTCCACTTT. The encoded protein is CASSPRQGMGNSPLHF.

This clonotype came up many times. The V gene is TRBV20-1, the J gene TRBJ2-2, with TRBD2 identical over 9 bases. The length of the CDR3 is 16 residues. The V segment lost 5 bases and the J segment 5 bases; nucleotides outside the gene matches: 12. In germline, CDR1 is DFQATT, CDR2 SNEGSKA (reference sequence). CDR3 DNA sequence: TGCAGTGCTCAAAAGGGGGCGGGGGGGATAACCGGGGAGCTGTTTTTT. Its translation: CSAQKGAGGITGELFF.

This clonotype was recorded at least ten times. This chain joins TRBV7-2 and TRBJ2-6, with TRBD1 identical over 7 bases. Germline V gene data show CDR1 as SGHTA and CDR2 as FQGNSA. V lost 1 base to trimming and J lost 0 bases; unmatched junction nucleotides: 6. The CDR3 has 18 residues. As DNA, the CDR3 is TGTGCCAGCAGCTTAGGAGGACAGGCTTCCTCTGGGGCCAACGTCCTGACTTTC. Encoded protein: CASSLGGQASSGANVLTF.